This T cell receptor (beta chain) derives from a study of regulatory T cells in long-lasting Graves disease. Specified time point: persistent/refractory GD, antithyroid drugs over 5 years with positive TRAb. RNA from PBMCs was the source of the TCR library. Construction of the TCR beta libraries employed iRepertoire HTBI primers in conjunction with Arm-PCR of CDR3 regions. One entry per CDR3 protein, called by TCRdb with MiXCR from the multiplex PCR reads. Among about 470,000 distinct CDR3 sequences, roughly 21% were seen once, and the ten largest hold about 7%. V lost 10 bases, J lost 3 bases, and 19 bases lay in between. Per germline, CDR1 MDHEN and CDR2 SYDVKM. CDR3 length equals 14 residues. This clonotype was counted at least ten times.

This sample comprised peripheral blood mononuclear cells (PBMCs), obtained when the disease was refractory, from a patient treated with antithyroid drugs. The receptor was derived from a female donor with Graves disease. The V gene is TRBV28, the J gene TRBJ2-7, with D possibly matching TRBD1 (6 bases). The CDR3 protein is CATHSGDLGYEQYF. The CDR3 DNA reads TGTGCCACACACTCAGGGGATTTGGGCTACGAGCAGTACTTC.